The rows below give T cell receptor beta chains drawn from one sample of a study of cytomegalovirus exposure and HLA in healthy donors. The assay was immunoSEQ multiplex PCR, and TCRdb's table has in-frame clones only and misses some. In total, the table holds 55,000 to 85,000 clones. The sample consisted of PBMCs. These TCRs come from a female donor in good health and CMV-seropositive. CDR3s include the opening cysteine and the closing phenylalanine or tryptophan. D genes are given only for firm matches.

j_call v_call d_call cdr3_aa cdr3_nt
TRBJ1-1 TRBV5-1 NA CASSSQGVYTEAFF TGCGCCAGCAGCTCACAGGGTGTCTACACTGAAGCTTTCTTT
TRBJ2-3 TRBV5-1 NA CASSPEADTQYF TGCGCCAGCAGCCCCGAGGCAGATACGCAGTATTTT
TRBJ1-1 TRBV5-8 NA CASSFAVTEAFF TGTGCCAGCAGCTTTGCGGTTACTGAAGCTTTCTTT
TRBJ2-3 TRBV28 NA CASSFRAGGTDTQYF TGTGCCAGCAGTTTTAGGGCAGGGGGCACAGATACGCAGTATTTT
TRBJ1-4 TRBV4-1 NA CASSQGDRGVTNEKLFF TGCGCCAGCAGCCAAGGAGATCGGGGGGTAACTAATGAAAAACTGTTTTTT
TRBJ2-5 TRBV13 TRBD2 CATRSRGGAETQYF TGTGCCACCCGGTCGCGGGGGGGGGCTGAGACCCAGTACTTC
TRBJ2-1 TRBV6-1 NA CASSEMVGHNEQFF TGTGCCAGCAGTGAGATGGTGGGCCACAATGAGCAGTTCTTC
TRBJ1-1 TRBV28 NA CASLSGEGVVTEAFF TGTGCCAGCCTTTCGGGAGAAGGAGTAGTAACTGAAGCTTTCTTT
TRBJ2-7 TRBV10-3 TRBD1 CAISGGTGAGEQYF TGTGCCATCAGTGGAGGCACAGGGGCGGGCGAGCAGTACTTC
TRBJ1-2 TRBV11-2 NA CASSPDQGRGYTF TGTGCCAGCAGCCCCGACCAGGGTAGAGGCTACACCTTC
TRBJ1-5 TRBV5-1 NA CASSLGDNQPQHF TGCGCCAGCAGCTTAGGGGACAATCAGCCCCAGCATTTT
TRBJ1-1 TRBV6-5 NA CAARGGEGTEAFF TGTGCCGCTCGAGGTGGGGAGGGCACTGAAGCTTTCTTT
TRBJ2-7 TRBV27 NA CASSRLLGDYEQYF TGTGCCAGCAGTCGCCTCTTGGGAGACTACGAGCAGTACTTC
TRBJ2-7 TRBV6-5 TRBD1 CASSRPGQGAYEQYF TGTGCCAGCAGCCGACCGGGACAGGGGGCTTACGAGCAGTACTTC
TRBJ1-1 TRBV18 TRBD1 CASSVGQGGFTEAFF TGTGCCAGCTCAGTGGGACAGGGGGGCTTCACTGAAGCTTTCTTT
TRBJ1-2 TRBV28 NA CASSTPGQGGYTF TGTGCCAGCAGTACCCCCGGCCAGGGCGGCTACACCTTC
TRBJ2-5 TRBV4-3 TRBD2 CASSQGRTSGGGETQYF TGCGCCAGCAGCCAGGGCCGGACTAGCGGGGGTGGGGAGACCCAGTACTTC
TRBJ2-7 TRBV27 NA CASTPRLEVEQYF TGTGCCAGCACCCCAAGGTTAGAGGTCGAGCAGTACTTC
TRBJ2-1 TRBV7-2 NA CASSLPGNEQFF TGTGCCAGCAGCCTCCCGGGGAATGAGCAGTTCTTC
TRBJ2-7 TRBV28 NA CASTEATRSSYEQYF TGTGCCAGCACCGAGGCTACACGGAGCTCCTACGAGCAGTACTTC
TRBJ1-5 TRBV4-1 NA CASSHKMASNQPQHF TGCGCCAGCAGCCACAAAATGGCTAGCAATCAGCCCCAGCATTTT
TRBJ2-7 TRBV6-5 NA CASSPRRGGDYEQYF TGTGCCAGCAGTCCCCGGAGGGGGGGGGACTACGAGCAGTACTTC
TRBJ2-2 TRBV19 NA CASSIGLAHGELFF TGTGCCAGTAGTATCGGGCTAGCGCACGGGGAGCTGTTTTTT
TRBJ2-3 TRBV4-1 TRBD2 CASDSGLAGGPKDTQYF TGCGCCAGCGACTCGGGACTAGCGGGAGGGCCGAAAGATACGCAGTATTTT
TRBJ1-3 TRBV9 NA CASSVEGASNSGNTIYF TGTGCCAGCAGCGTAGAAGGGGCGAGCAACTCTGGAAACACCATATATTTT
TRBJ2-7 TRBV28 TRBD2 CASRLSGTSSYEQYF TGTGCCAGCAGGCTTAGCGGGACTAGCTCCTACGAGCAGTACTTC
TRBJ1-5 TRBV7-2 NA CASSPQRNQPQHF TGTGCCAGCAGCCCGCAGCGGAATCAGCCCCAGCATTTT
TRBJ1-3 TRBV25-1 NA CASSESRSLPGNTIYF TGTGCCAGCAGTGAGAGTCGGAGTCTCCCTGGAAACACCATATATTTT
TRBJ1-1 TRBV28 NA CASSLAGGGLTEAFF TGTGCCAGCAGTTTAGCGGGGGGCGGGCTCACTGAAGCTTTCTTT
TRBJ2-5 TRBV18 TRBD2 CASSPPRWTSGGAETQYF TGTGCCAGCTCACCCCCGCGGTGGACTAGCGGGGGGGCAGAGACCCAGTACTTC
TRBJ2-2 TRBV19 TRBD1 CASSTGQANTGELFF TGTGCCAGTAGTACCGGACAGGCGAACACCGGGGAGCTGTTTTTT
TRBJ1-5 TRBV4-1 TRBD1 CASSQAGTGGHQPQHF TGCGCCAGCAGCCAAGCCGGGACAGGGGGTCATCAGCCCCAGCATTTT
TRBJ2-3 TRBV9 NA CASSPVRGNTDTQYF TGTGCCAGCAGCCCTGTACGGGGGAACACAGATACGCAGTATTTT
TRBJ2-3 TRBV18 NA CASSPPDGSGPDTQYF TGTGCCAGCTCACCACCGGACGGGAGTGGCCCAGATACGCAGTATTTT
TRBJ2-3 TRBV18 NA CASSPRGTDTQYF TGTGCCAGCTCACCCAGGGGCACAGATACGCAGTATTTT
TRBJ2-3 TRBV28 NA CASSPTGADTQYF TGTGCCAGCAGCCCCACCGGGGCAGATACGCAGTATTTT